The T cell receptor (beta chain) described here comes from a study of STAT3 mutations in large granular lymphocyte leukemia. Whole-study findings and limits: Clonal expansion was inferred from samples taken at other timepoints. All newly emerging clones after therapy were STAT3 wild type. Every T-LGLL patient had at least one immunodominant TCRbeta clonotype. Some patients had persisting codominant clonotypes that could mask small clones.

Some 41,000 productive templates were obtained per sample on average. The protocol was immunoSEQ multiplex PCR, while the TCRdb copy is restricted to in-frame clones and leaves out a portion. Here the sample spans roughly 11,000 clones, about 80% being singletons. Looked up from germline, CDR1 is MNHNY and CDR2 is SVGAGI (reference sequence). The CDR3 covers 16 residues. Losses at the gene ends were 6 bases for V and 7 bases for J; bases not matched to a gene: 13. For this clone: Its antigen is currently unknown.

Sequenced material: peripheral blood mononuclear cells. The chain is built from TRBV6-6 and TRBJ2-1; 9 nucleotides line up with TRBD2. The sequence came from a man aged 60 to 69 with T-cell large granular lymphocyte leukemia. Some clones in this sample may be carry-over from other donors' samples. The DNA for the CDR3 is TGTGCCAGCAGGCCCCAACTAGCGGGCCTTGGGAATGAGCAGTTCTTC. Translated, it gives CASRPQLAGLGNEQFF.